This TCR beta chain was identified in a study of blood T cell repertoires in COVID-19. Study-wide background: Acute-phase and convalescent COVID-19 samples originated in the United States, Italy and Spain. PBMCs, B-cell-depleted T cells, or T cells provided the cDNA or gDNA that made up the material.

In the authors' workflow: Cell counts per sample came from amplifying reference gene primers. TCRdb keeps only in-frame clones here, not all; method: immunoSEQ multiplex PCR. The D gene and trimming were derived from the DNA, and the V and J assignments and clone size from that table. The sample includes 200,000 to 250,000 clones, around 81% of them seen just once. V shed 3 bases and J 1 base; nucleotides not matched to a gene: 5. This CDR3 has 16 amino acids. Germline V gene sequence: CDR1 LNHDA, CDR2 SQIVND (reference sequence). The TCR originated in a human donor in a cohort sampled during active COVID-19. This chain joins TRBV19 and TRBJ2-1, with TRBD2 matching 8 bases. Sequences were obtained from peripheral blood. CDR3 sequence reads: CASSISGTSSYNEQFF. In DNA, the CDR3 is TGTGCCAGTAGTATCTCGGGGACTAGTTCCTACAATGAGCAGTTCTTC.